The source of this T cell receptor beta chain is a study of T cell changes during pregnancy in multiple sclerosis. The table came from immunoSEQ multiplex PCR; TCRdb's copy has only in-frame clones and leaves some out. The sample carries approximately 53,000 clones, just over 90% recorded once. Losses at the gene ends were 6 bases for V and 0 bases for J; bases not matched to a gene: 8. This CDR3 is built from 18 residues. Per germline, CDR1 SEHNR and CDR2 FQNEAQ (reference sequence). Source: CD4+ T cells from peripheral blood mononuclear cells, taken before pregnancy. The source is a female donor with multiple sclerosis, enrolled in a pregnancy study. V is TRBV7-9 and J is TRBJ2-3; the match to TRBD2 covers 14 bases. The CDR3 DNA follows: TGTGCCAGCAGGGCCGGGACTAGCGGGAGTGGGAGCACAGATACGCAGTATTTT. Its protein is CASRAGTSGSGSTDTQYF. Using reference TRBV7-9 and TRBJ2-3 for the parts outside the CDR3, the full variable domain is DTGVSQNPRHKITKRGQNVTFRCDPISEHNRLYWYRQTLGQGPEFLTYFQNEAQLEKSRLLSDRFSAERPKGSFSTLEIQRTEQGDSAMYLCASRAGTSGSGSTDTQYFGPGTRLTVL.